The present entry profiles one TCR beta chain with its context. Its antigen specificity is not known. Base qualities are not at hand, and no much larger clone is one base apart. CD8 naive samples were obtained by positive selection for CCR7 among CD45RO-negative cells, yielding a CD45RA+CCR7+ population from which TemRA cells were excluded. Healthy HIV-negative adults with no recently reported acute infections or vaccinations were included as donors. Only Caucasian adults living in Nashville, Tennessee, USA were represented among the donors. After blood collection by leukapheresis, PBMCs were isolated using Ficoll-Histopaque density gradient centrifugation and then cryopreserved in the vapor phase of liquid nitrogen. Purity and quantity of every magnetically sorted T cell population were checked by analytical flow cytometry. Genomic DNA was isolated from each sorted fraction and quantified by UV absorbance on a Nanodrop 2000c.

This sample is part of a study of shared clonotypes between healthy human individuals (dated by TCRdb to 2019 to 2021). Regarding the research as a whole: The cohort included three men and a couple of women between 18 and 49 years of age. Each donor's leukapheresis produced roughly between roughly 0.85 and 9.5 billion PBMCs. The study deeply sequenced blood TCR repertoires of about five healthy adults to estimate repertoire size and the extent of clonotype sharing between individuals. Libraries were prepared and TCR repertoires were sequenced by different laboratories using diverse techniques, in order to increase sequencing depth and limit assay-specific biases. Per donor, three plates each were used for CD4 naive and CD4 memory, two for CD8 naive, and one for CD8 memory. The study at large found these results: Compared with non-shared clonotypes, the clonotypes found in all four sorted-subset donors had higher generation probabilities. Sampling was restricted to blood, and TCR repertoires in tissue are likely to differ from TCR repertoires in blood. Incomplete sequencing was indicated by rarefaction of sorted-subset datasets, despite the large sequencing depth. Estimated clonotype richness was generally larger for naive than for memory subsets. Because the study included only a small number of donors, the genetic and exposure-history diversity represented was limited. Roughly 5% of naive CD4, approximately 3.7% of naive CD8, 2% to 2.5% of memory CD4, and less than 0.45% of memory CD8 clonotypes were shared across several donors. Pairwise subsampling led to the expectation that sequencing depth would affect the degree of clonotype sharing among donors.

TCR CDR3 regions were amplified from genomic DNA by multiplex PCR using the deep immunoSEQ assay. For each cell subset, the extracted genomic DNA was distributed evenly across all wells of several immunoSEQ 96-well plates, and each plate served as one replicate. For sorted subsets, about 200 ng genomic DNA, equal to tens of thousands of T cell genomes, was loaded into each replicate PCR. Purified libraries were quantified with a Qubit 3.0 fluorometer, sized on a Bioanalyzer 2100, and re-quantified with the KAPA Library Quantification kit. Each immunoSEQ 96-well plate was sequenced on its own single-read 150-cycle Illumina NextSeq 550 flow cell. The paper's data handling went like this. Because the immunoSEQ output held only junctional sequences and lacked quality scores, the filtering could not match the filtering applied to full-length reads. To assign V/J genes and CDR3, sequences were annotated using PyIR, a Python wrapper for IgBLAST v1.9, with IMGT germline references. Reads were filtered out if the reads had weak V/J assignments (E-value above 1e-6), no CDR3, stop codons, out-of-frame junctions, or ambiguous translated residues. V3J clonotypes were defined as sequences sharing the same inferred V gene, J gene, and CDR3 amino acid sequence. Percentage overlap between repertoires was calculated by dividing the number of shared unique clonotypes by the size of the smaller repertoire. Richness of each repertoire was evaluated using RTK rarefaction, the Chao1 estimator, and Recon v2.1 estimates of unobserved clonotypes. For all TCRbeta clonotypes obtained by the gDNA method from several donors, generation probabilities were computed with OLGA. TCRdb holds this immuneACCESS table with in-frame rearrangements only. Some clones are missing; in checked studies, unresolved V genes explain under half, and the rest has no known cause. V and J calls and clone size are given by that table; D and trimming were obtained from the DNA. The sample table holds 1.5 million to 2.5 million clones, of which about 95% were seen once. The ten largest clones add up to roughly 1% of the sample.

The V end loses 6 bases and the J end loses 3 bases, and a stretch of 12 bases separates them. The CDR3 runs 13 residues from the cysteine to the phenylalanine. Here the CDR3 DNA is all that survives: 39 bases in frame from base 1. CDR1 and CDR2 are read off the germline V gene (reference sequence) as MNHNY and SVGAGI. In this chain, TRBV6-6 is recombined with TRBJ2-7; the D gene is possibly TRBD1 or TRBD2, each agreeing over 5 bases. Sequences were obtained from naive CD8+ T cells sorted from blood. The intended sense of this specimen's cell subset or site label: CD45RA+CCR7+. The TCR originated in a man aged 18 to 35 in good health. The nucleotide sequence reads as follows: TGTGCCAGCAGCTCAACAGGAGGCTACGAGCAGTACTTC. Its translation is CASSSTGGYEQYF.